The 8 T cell receptor beta chains below were found in one sample sequenced in a study of blood T cell repertoires in COVID-19. Measured with immunoSEQ multiplex PCR; TCRdb has only the in-frame clones, and not every one. The sample has roughly 200,000 clones; 70% to 90% are singletons. Sequenced input: peripheral blood. All receptors come from a man between 60 and 75 years old with active or convalescent COVID-19.

This clone was picked up a small number of times. Other DNA sequences within the sample encode an identical CDR3. This chain links TRBV7-9 with TRBJ2-7; D unclear. Germline CDR1 and CDR2: SEHNR and FQNEAQ (reference sequence). The CDR3 spans 12 residues. With 5 bases removed from V and 0 bases from J, the gap between germline ends came to 5 bases. The CDR3, as DNA: TGTGCCAGCAGCCCGAGCTCCTACGAGCAGTACTTC. Protein: CASSPSSYEQYF.

The chain uses TRBV7-2 and TRBJ2-3, with D maybe TRBD2 (7 bases). CDR1 SGHTA and CDR2 FQGNSA come from the germline V gene. The ends were cut back, 10 bases at V and 2 bases at J, with 13 bases in the middle. CDR3 size: 13 residues. CDR3 in DNA: TGTGCCACTAAGGGGGGGAACACAGATACGCAGTATTTT. This encodes CATKGGNTDTQYF.

The rearrangement joins TRBV7-2 to TRBJ1-2, with D uncertain. This CDR3 region has 13 residues. Germline CDR1 SGHTA, CDR2 FQGNSA. Trimming took off 1 base at V and 8 bases at J, with 11 bases between the two ends. CDR3 sequence (DNA): TGTGCCAGCAGCTTAGGGTCTTTGCGGGGCTACACCTTC. Protein sequence: CASSLGSLRGYTF.

J is TRBJ1-2 and V is TRBV9, with D possibly matching TRBD1 (5 bases). There are 14 residues in the CDR3. The ends were cut back, 0 bases at V and 4 bases at J, with 10 bases in the middle. The germline V gene has CDR1 SGDLS and CDR2 YYNGEE. The CDR3 coding sequence is TGTGCCAGCAGCGTAGACGGACAAGCCTATGGCTACACCTTC. Its protein is CASSVDGQAYGYTF.

The chain carries TRBV7-9 and TRBJ2-7; 12 positions match TRBD1. V was pared by 1 base and J by 7 bases, with 11 bases of the junction left unmatched. Germline V lookup: CDR1 SEHNR, CDR2 FQNEAQ (reference sequence). CDR3 length: 17 amino acids. CDR3: CASSLEMAGQGAGEQYF. CDR3 nucleotides: TGTGCCAGCAGCTTAGAGATGGCGGGACAGGGGGCGGGAGAGCAGTACTTC.

The count of this clone is one. Other DNA sequences of this sample code for an identical CDR3. The J gene is TRBJ1-1, the V gene TRBV18, with 9 bases lining up with TRBD1. Trimming cost V 3 bases and J 7 bases; bases outside gene matches: 3. Per germline, CDR1 KGHSH and CDR2 LQKENI. The CDR3 has 13 amino acids. The chain's CDR3 is CASSPGQGYEAFF. CDR3 DNA sequence: TGTGCCAGCTCACCGGGACAGGGATATGAAGCTTTCTTT. The entire variable domain, with the rest obtained from reference TRBV18 and TRBJ1-1, is as follows: NAGVMQNPRHLVRRRGQEARLRCSPMKGHSHVYWYRQLPEEGLKFMVYLQKENIIDESGMPKERFSAEFPKEGPSILRIQQVVRGDSAAYFCASSPGQGYEAFFGQGTRLTVV.

The chain couples TRBV5-6 to TRBJ2-3, with 7 bases aligning to TRBD1. Trimming took 3 bases from V and 5 from J; bases not matched to a gene: 6. The germline CDR1 and CDR2 sequences are SGHDT and YYEEEE. This CDR3 has 14 amino acids. In nucleotides, the CDR3 is TGTGCCAGCAGCTCAGGACAGGCCGGAGATACGCAGTATTTT. It translates to CASSSGQAGDTQYF. The full variable domain, its missing parts supplied by reference TRBV5-6 and TRBJ2-3, is DAGVTQSPTHLIKTRGQQVTLRCSPKSGHDTVSWYQQALGQGPQFIFQYYEEEERQRGNFPDRFSGHQFPNYSSELNVNALLLGDSALYLCASSSGQAGDTQYFGPGTRLTVL.

The rearrangement links TRBV5-1 to TRBJ2-6; 9 bases map to TRBD2. This CDR3 is 20 amino acids long. Per germline, CDR1 SGHRS and CDR2 YFSETQ. V lost 0 bases to trimming and J lost 0 bases; unmatched junction nucleotides: 10. In DNA form, the CDR3 reads TGCGCCAGCAGCTTGGGAGGGTCTCTAGCGGGGACCTCTGGGGCCAACGTCCTGACTTTC. It is translated as CASSLGGSLAGTSGANVLTF.